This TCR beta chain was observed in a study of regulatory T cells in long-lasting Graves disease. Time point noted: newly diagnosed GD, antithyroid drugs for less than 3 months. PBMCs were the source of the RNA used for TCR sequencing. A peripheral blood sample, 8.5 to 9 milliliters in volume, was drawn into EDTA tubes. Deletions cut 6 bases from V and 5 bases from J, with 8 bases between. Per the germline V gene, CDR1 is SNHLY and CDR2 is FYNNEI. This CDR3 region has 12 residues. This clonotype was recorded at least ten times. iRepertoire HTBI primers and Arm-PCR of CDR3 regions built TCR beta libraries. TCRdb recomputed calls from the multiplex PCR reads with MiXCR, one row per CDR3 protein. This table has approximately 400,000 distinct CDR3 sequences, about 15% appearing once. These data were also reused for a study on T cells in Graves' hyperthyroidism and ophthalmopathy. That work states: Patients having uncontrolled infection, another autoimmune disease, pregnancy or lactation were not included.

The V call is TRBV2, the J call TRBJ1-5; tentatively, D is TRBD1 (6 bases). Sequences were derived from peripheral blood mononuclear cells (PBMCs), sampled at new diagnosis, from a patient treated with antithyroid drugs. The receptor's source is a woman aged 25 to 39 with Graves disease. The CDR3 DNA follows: TGTGCCAGCAGGAGGGGGGATCAGCCCCAGCATTTT. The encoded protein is CASRRGDQPQHF.